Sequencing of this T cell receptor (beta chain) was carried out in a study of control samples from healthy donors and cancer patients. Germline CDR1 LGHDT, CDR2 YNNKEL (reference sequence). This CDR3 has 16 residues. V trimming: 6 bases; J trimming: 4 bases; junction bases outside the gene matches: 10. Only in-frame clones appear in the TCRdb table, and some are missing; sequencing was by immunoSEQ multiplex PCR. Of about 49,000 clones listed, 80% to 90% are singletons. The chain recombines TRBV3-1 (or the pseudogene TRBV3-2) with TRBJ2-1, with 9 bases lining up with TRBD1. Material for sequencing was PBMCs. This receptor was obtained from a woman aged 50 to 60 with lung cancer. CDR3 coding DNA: TGTGCCAGCAGTACAACACGGGACAGGGCTTACAATGAGCAGTTCTTC. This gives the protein CASSTTRDRAYNEQFF.